This T cell receptor (beta chain) was recorded in a study of T cell responses to AZD1222 COVID-19 vaccine. Broader study findings: Among vaccine-associated CD4 TCRs, coverage spanned spike, with dominance at 160-218 and 743-854.

Germline values: CDR1 SEHNR, CDR2 FQNEAQ (reference sequence). V shed 2 bases and J 7 bases; nucleotides not matched to a gene: 7. The CDR3 extends over 15 amino acids. Comment on this clone: The antigen remains undetermined.

The protocol was immunoSEQ multiplex PCR, while the TCRdb copy is restricted to in-frame clones and leaves out a portion. Of 150,000 to 200,000 clones in the sample, about 95% were seen once. The TCR was taken from an adult in good health. This specimen consisted of peripheral blood, obtained on day 0 of AZD1222 vaccination. The chain couples TRBV7-9 to TRBJ2-1; TRBD2 matches 8 bases. CDR3 DNA sequence: TGTGCCAGCAGCTTAAGGGATAGCGGGATAAATGAGCAGTTCTTC. As protein: CASSLRDSGINEQFF.